What follows is one T cell receptor beta chain and its context. This CDR3 region has 15 residues. The ends lost 0 bases at V and 5 bases at J; junction bases unmatched: 3. CDR1 is KGHSH and CDR2 is LQKENI in the germline V gene. Clones were sequenced by immunoSEQ multiplex PCR, and TCRdb holds only the in-frame ones, with some missing. The table has about 310,000 clones, around nine tenths seen once; the top ten hold 1%. The record originates from a study of blood T cell repertoires in COVID-19. Study in general: T cells, B-cell-depleted T cells, or PBMCs supplied cDNA or gDNA.

This TCR came from a man aged 50 to 60 with active or convalescent COVID-19. This chain joins TRBV18 and TRBJ2-2, with 7 nucleotides matching TRBD2. The material sequenced was peripheral blood. In DNA form, the CDR3 reads TGTGCCAGCTCACCACCGGGAGGGCCGACCGGGGAGCTGTTTTTT. This sequence encodes CASSPPGGPTGELFF. Full variable domain (outside the CDR3, taken from reference TRBV18 and TRBJ2-2): NAGVMQNPRHLVRRRGQEARLRCSPMKGHSHVYWYRQLPEEGLKFMVYLQKENIIDESGMPKERFSAEFPKEGPSILRIQQVVRGDSAAYFCASSPPGGPTGELFFGEGSRLTVL.